A few counts support the clone carrying this T cell receptor (beta chain). The data were taken from a study of blood T cell repertoires in COVID-19. Study in general: COVID-19 samples from acute and convalescent phases originated in the United States, Italy and Spain.

TCRdb keeps only in-frame clones here, not all; method: immunoSEQ multiplex PCR. The table has roughly 100,000 clones, approximately 87% seen once. Germline CDR1 reads MNHEY; CDR2 reads SMNVEV (reference sequence). V shed 6 bases and J 0 bases; nucleotides not matched to a gene: 23. This CDR3 contains 21 residues. The chain couples TRBV27 to TRBJ1-3; TRBD1 aligns across 7 bases. The TCR originated in a human donor in a cohort sampled during active COVID-19. The sample consisted of peripheral blood. In DNA form, the CDR3 reads TGTGCCAGCAGGGCCTTGGGACAGCCAACAACTAAATTTTACTCTGGAAACACCATATATTTT. Protein product: CASRALGQPTTKFYSGNTIYF.